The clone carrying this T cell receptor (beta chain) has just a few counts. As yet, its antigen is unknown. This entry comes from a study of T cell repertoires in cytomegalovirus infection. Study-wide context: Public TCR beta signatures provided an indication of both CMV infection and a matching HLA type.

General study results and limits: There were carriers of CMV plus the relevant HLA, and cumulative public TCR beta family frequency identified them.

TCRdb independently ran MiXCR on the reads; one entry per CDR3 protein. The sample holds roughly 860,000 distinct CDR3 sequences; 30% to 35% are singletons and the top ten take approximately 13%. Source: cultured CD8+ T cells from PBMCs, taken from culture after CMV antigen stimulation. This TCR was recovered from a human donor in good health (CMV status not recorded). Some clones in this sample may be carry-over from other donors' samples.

DNA of the CDR3: TGTGCCAGCAGCTCAACAGAACAGGTCTACGAGCAGTACTTC. Translation: CASSSTEQVYEQYF. This sequence joins TRBV7-2 and TRBJ2-7; possible D gene TRBD1, 5 bases. This CDR3 comprises 14 residues. Per the germline V gene, CDR1 is SGHTA and CDR2 is FQGNSA. Trimming took 4 bases from V and 3 from J, leaving 13 bases between them.